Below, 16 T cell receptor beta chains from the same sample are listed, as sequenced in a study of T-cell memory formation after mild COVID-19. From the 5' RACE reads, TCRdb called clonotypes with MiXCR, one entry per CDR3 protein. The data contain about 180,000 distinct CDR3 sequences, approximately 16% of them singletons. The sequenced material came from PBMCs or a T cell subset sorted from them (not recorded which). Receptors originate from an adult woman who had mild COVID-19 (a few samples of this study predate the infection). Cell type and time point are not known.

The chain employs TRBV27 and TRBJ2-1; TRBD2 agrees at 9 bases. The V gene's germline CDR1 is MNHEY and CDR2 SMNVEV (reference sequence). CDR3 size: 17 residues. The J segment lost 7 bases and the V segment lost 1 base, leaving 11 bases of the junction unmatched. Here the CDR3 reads CASSLFQTSGPRNEQFF. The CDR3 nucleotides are TGTGCCAGCAGTTTATTCCAGACTAGCGGCCCCAGGAATGAGCAGTTCTTC.

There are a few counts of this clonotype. The DNA for the CDR3 is TGTGCCAGCAGCCGGGACAGGGTTACCGGGGAGCTGTTTTTT. As protein: CASSRDRVTGELFF. The V gene is TRBV3-1, the J gene TRBJ2-2; TRBD1 matches at 9 bases. The CDR3 has 14 residues. CDR1 is LGHDT, CDR2 YNNKEL, per germline (reference sequence). Trimming removed 4 bases from V and 5 bases from J; junction bases left unmatched: 2. The full variable domain, completed using reference TRBV3-1 and TRBJ2-2, is DTAVSQTPKYLVTQMGNDKSIKCEQNLGHDTMYWYKQDSKKFLKIMFSYNNKELIINETVPNRFSPKSPDKAHLNLHINSLELGDSAVYFCASSRDRVTGELFFGEGSRLTVL.

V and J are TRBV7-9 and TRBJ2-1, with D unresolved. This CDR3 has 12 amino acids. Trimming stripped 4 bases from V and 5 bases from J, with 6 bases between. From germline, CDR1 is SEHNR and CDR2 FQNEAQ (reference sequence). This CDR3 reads CASSYAHNEQFF. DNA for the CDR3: TGTGCCAGCAGCTACGCCCACAATGAGCAGTTCTTC.

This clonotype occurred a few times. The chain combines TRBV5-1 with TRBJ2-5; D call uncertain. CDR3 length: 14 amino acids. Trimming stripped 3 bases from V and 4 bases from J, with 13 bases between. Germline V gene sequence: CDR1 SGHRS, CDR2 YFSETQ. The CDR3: CASSYDRPVETQYF. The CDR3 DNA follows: TGCGCCAGCAGCTACGATCGCCCCGTAGAGACCCAGTACTTC.

CDR3 protein: CASSVIWGAAGGELFF. CDR3 nucleotides: TGTGCCAGCAGCGTAATCTGGGGGGCCGCCGGCGGGGAGCTGTTTTTT. V and J are TRBV7-9 and TRBJ2-2; perhaps D is TRBD1 or TRBD2 (6 bases each). V was shortened by 5 bases and J by 7 bases, with 20 bases between the two germline ends. CDR3 length: 16 residues. The germline V gene encodes CDR1 SEHNR and CDR2 FQNEAQ (reference sequence).

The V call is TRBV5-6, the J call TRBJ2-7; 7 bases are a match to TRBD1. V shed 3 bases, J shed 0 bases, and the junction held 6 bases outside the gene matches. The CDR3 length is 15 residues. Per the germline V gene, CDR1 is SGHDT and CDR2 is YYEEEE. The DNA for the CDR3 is TGTGCCAGCAGCTCAGGGACAGCGAGCTCCTACGAGCAGTACTTC. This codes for CASSSGTASSYEQYF.

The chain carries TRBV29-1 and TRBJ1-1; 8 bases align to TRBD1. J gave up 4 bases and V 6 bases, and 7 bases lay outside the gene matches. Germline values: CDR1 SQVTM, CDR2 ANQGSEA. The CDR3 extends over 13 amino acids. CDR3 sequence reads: CSVGQVLITEAFF. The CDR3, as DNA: TGCAGCGTGGGACAGGTTCTGATCACTGAAGCTTTCTTT.

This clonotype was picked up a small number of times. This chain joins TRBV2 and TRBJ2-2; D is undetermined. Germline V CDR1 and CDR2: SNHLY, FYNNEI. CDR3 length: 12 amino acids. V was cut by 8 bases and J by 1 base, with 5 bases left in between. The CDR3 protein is CASGKNTGELFF. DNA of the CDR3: TGTGCCAGCGGAAAGAACACCGGGGAGCTGTTTTTT. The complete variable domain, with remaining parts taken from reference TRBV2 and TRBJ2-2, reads EPEVTQTPSHQVTQMGQEVILRCVPISNHLYFYWYRQILGQKVEFLVSFYNNEISEKSEIFDDQFSVERPDGSNFTLKIRSTKLEDSAMYFCASGKNTGELFFGEGSRLTVL.

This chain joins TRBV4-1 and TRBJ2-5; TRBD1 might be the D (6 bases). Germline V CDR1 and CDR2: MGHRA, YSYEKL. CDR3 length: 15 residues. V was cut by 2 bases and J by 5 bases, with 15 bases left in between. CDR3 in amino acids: CASSQLQGQSETQYF. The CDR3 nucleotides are TGCGCCAGCAGCCAACTCCAAGGACAGTCCGAGACCCAGTACTTC.

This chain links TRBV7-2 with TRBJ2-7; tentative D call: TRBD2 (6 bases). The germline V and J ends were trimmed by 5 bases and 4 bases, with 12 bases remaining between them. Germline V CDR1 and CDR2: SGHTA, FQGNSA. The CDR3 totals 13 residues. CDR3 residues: CASSVGAGYEQYF. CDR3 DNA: TGTGCCAGCAGCGTAGGGGCGGGGTACGAGCAGTACTTC.

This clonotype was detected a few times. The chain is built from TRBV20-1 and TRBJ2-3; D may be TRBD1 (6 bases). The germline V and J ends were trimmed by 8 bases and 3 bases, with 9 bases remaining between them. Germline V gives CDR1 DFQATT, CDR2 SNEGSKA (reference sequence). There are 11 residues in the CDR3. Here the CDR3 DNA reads TGCAGTCCTACAGGGACAGATACGCAGTATTTT. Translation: CSPTGTDTQYF.

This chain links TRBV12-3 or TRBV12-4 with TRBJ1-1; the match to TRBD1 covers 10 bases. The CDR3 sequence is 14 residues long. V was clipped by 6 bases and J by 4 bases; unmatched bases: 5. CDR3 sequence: CASRLTGGITEAFF. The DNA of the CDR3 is TGTGCCAGCAGATTGACAGGGGGCATCACTGAAGCTTTCTTT.

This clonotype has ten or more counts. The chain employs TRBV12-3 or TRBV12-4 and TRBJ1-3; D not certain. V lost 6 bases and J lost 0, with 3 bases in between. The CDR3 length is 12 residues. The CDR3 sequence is CASSRSGNTIYF. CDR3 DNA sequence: TGTGCCAGCAGCCGCTCTGGAAACACCATATATTTT.

The CDR3 DNA sequence: TGCAGCGTGCGGACTAGCGGGGGTACGGCCGGTTCGATTAATGAGCAGTTCTTC. It encodes CSVRTSGGTAGSINEQFF. The chain employs TRBV29-1 and TRBJ2-1, with 13 bases aligning to TRBD2. The CDR3 loop spans 18 amino acids. Unmatched junction bases numbered 18, after V lost 6 bases and J lost 7 bases. Germline V CDR1 and CDR2: SQVTM, ANQGSEA.

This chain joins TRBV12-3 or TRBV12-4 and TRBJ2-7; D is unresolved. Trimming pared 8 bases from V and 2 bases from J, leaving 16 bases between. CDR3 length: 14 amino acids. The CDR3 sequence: CASGFGGVAYEQYF. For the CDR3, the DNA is TGTGCCAGCGGCTTTGGTGGAGTAGCCTACGAGCAGTACTTC.

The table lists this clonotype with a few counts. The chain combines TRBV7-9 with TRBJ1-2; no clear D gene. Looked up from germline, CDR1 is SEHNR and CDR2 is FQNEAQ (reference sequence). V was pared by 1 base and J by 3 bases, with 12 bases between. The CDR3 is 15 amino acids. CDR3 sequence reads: CASSLVGTADYGYTF. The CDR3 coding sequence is TGTGCCAGCAGCTTAGTCGGTACGGCGGACTATGGCTACACCTTC.